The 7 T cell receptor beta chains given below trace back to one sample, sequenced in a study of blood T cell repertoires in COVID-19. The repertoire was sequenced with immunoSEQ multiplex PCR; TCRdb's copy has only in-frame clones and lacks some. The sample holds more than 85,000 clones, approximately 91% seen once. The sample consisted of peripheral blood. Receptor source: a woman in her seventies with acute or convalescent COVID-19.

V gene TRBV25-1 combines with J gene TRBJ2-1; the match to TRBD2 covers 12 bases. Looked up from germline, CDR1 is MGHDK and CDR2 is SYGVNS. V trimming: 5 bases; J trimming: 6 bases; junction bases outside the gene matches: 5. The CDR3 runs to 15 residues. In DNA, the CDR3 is TGTGCCAGCAGTATCTGGACTAGCGGGACCAATGAGCAGTTCTTC. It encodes CASSIWTSGTNEQFF.

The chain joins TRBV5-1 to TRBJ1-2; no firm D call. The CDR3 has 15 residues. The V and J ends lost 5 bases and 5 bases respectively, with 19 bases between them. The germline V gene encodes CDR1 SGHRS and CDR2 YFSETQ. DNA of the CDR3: TGCGCCAGCAGACTAGCAGACGGGCAGGTGTATGGCTACACCTTC. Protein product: CASRLADGQVYGYTF.

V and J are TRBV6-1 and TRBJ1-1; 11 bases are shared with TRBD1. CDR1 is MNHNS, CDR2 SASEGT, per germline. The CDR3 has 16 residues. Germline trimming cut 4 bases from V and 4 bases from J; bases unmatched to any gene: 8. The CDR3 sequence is CASSGRTGGRGTEAFF. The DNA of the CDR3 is TGTGCCAGCAGTGGAAGGACAGGGGGCAGGGGCACTGAAGCTTTCTTT.

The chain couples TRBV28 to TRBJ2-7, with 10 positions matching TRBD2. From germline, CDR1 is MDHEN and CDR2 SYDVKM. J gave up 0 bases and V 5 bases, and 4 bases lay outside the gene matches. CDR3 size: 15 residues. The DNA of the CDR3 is TGTGCCAGCAGTGCAACTAGCGGGGTCTCCTACGAGCAGTACTTC. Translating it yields CASSATSGVSYEQYF.

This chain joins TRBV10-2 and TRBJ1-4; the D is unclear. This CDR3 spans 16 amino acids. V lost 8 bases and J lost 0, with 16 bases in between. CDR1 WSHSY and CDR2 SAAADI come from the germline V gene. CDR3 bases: TGCGCCAGCGGCCCTGGAGAGACTGCAACTAATGAAAAACTGTTTTTT. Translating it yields CASGPGETATNEKLFF.

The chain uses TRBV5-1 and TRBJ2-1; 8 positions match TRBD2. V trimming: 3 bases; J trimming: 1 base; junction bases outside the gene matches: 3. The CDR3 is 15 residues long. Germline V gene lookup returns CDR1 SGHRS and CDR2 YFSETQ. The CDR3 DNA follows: TGCGCCAGCAGCTCACTAGCGGTGTCCTACAATGAGCAGTTCTTC. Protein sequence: CASSSLAVSYNEQFF.

Here the CDR3 reads CASSFKTSGGRPGYNEQFF. The CDR3 DNA reads TGTGCCAGCAGCTTCAAGACTAGCGGGGGGCGACCAGGATACAATGAGCAGTTCTTC. The rearrangement uses TRBV11-2 and TRBJ2-1; TRBD2 agrees at 13 bases. The CDR3 is made up of 19 amino acids. Germline-derived CDR1 and CDR2 are SGHAT and FQNNGV. The V gene end was trimmed by 3 bases and the J gene end by 4 bases; junction bases not matched to a gene: 12.